This is a list of T cell receptor beta chains from one sample in a study of blood T cell repertoires in COVID-19. TCRdb's table, derived via immunoSEQ multiplex PCR, lists solely in-frame clones and lacks some. This sample has 110,000 to 150,000 clones, with about 86% found just once. The sample was PBMCs or T cells enriched from blood (not recorded which). The origin of the receptors is a man aged 45-65 years who had recovered from COVID-19. Each CDR3 is given with its conserved first and last residue. A D gene is named only where the DNA matches it firmly. Not all rows give a size; the values are once, few, many and, for expanded clones, a class.

D gene	J gene	clone size	V gene	CDR3 DNA	CDR3 protein
TRBD2	TRBJ2-2	-	TRBV7-2	TGTGCCAGCAGCATCATAGCGGGGGGCCCCGCCGGGGAGCTGTTTTTT	CASSIIAGGPAGELFF
TRBD1	TRBJ1-5	-	TRBV10-3	TGTGCCATCAGTGAGTCCGGGACAGGGAATTATCAGCCCCAGCATTTT	CAISESGTGNYQPQHF
TRBD1	TRBJ1-3	-	TRBV18	TGTGCCAGCTCACCTGGACAGGGGCCTGGAAACACCATATATTTT	CASSPGQGPGNTIYF
TRBD1	TRBJ1-6	once	TRBV9	TGTGCCAGCTCCGGACCGGGGACAGCTAATTCACCCCTCCACTTT	CASSGPGTANSPLHF
TRBD2	TRBJ2-1	-	TRBV5-5	TGTGCCAGCAGCTTGGTCGGGCTAGCGGGGACCAATGAGCAGTTCTTC	CASSLVGLAGTNEQFF
TRBD1	TRBJ2-3	-	TRBV5-6	TGTGCCAGCAGCTATCTACCAGGGGGTCTATTCACAGATACGCAGTATTTT	CASSYLPGGLFTDTQYF
-	TRBJ2-2	-	TRBV7-3	TGTGCCAGCAGCTTTGGGGGCGACGTGGGCGGGGAGCTGTTTTTT	CASSFGGDVGGELFF
-	TRBJ1-5	-	TRBV29-1	TGCAGCGCATCGACAGGTGACCAGCCCCAGCATTTT	CSASTGDQPQHF
TRBD1	TRBJ2-2	many	TRBV27	TGTGCCAGCAGTTGGGGACAGTTCTCCGGGGAGCTGTTTTTT	CASSWGQFSGELFF
-	TRBJ2-7	-	TRBV7-2	TGTGCCAGCAGCTACCAACGGGGGGCCCCCTACGAGCAGTACTTC	CASSYQRGAPYEQYF
TRBD1	TRBJ1-6	few	TRBV7-9	TGTGCCAGCAGCCCCCCCGGGACAGTAAATTCACCCCTCCACTTT	CASSPPGTVNSPLHF
-	TRBJ1-1	-	TRBV6-5	TGTGCCAGCAGTTACCAGGGAAAGACTGAAGCTTTCTTT	CASSYQGKTEAFF
-	TRBJ1-2	-	TRBV7-6	TGTGCCAGCAGCTTAGTCGGGGGGCTCGGCTACACCTTC	CASSLVGGLGYTF
-	TRBJ1-4	-	TRBV2	TGTGCCAGCAGTGAACCCAGGACGGGGGATGAAAAACTGTTTTTT	CASSEPRTGDEKLFF
TRBD1	TRBJ2-3	-	TRBV18	TGTGCCAGCTCGATCGACAGGGGCACAGATACGCAGTATTTT	CASSIDRGTDTQYF
TRBD2	TRBJ2-1	-	TRBV4-1	TGCGCCAGCAGCCAAGATTCGACTAGCGGGGGGGCCGGCTACAATGAGCAGTTCTTC	CASSQDSTSGGAGYNEQFF
-	TRBJ1-1	-	TRBV7-2	TGTGCCAGCAGCCACGGGATAGGTGAAGCTTTCTTT	CASSHGIGEAFF
TRBD1	TRBJ2-7	-	TRBV6-2/TRBV6-3	TGTGCCAGCAGTTACCCGAACTCGCAACCGGGACAGGGTTTCGGCGAGCAGTACTTC	CASSYPNSQPGQGFGEQYF
TRBD2	TRBJ2-7	-	TRBV18	TGTGCCAGCTCAGCGACTAGCGGGGGACTTTACGAGCAGTACTTC	CASSATSGGLYEQYF
-	TRBJ1-5	-	TRBV10-3	TGTGCCATCAGTGACAATCATCAGCCCCAGCATTTT	CAISDNHQPQHF
-	TRBJ1-6	-	TRBV5-5	TGTGCCAGCAGCTACGGGACTCAAAATTCACCCCTCCACTTT	CASSYGTQNSPLHF
TRBD1	TRBJ1-6	-	TRBV6-5	TGTGCCAGTCAATACAGGGGAGGAGATTCACCCCTCCACTTT	CASQYRGGDSPLHF
TRBD2	TRBJ2-3	-	TRBV28	TGTGCCAGCAGTTCTGGAGCGGGGGTAACTAGCACAGATACGCAGTATTTT	CASSSGAGVTSTDTQYF
TRBD1	TRBJ2-2	-	TRBV14	TGTGCCAGCAGCCCAAATACAGGGGGCTCCACCGGGGAGCTGTTTTTT	CASSPNTGGSTGELFF
TRBD1	TRBJ2-1	-	TRBV20-1	TGCAGTGCTGGGACAGATGAGGAGCAGTTCTTC	CSAGTDEEQFF
-	TRBJ1-4	-	TRBV2	TGTGCCAGCGGGGGGGATGACGAAAAACTGTTTTTT	CASGGDDEKLFF
-	TRBJ1-5	-	TRBV2	TGTGCCAGCAGTGAAGCGCGTTCTAGCAATCAGCCCCAGCATTTT	CASSEARSSNQPQHF
TRBD1	TRBJ2-1	-	TRBV6-2/TRBV6-3	TGTGCCAGCAGTTACGGGACAGGGAATGCCTACAATGAGCAGTTCTTC	CASSYGTGNAYNEQFF
-	TRBJ1-2	-	TRBV5-1	TGCGCCAGCAGCCCAAAAAGTATAGCCCCGTACTATGGCTACACCTTC	CASSPKSIAPYYGYTF
TRBD2	TRBJ2-2	-	TRBV9	TGTGCCAGCAGTTCGCTAGCGGGGGGGCTGAACACCGGGGAGCTGTTTTTT	CASSSLAGGLNTGELFF
-	TRBJ2-1	-	TRBV2	TGTGCCAGCAGTGAATGGCATGAGCAGTTCTTC	CASSEWHEQFF
-	TRBJ2-5	-	TRBV9	TGTGCCAGCAGCGGAACCGGGAAACAAGAGACCCAGTACTTC	CASSGTGKQETQYF
-	TRBJ2-5	-	TRBV7-3	TGTGCCAGCAGCTTAAATACTCGGGAGACCCAGTACTTC	CASSLNTRETQYF
TRBD1	TRBJ1-1	-	TRBV28	TGTGCCAGCAGAGAATGGACAGGGATTGGCACTGAAGCTTTCTTT	CASREWTGIGTEAFF
-	TRBJ1-1	few	TRBV7-2	TGTGCCAGCAGCTCCAATAGAGGGAGGGAAGCTTTCTTT	CASSSNRGREAFF
-	TRBJ1-5	few	TRBV6-5	TGTGCCAGCAGTTACGGCGGTGGCAATCAGCCCCAGCATTTT	CASSYGGGNQPQHF
TRBD1	TRBJ1-5	once	TRBV19	TGTGCCAGTAGTAGTGACAGGGGTAGCAATCAGCCCCAGCATTTT	CASSSDRGSNQPQHF
-	TRBJ2-5	-	TRBV5-6	TGTGCCAGCAGCTTGTTCGGGACAAACCAAGAGACCCAGTACTTC	CASSLFGTNQETQYF
TRBD1	TRBJ1-1	-	TRBV30	TGTGCCTGGAGTGGACAGGCACAGGGGGCGGGCACTGAAGCTTTCTTT	CAWSGQAQGAGTEAFF
-	TRBJ1-1	-	TRBV5-4	TGTGCCAGCAGCTCAGGTGGCGGGGGCGTCCTGAACACTGAAGCTTTCTTT	CASSSGGGGVLNTEAFF
-	TRBJ2-6	once	TRBV6-5	TGTGCCAGCAATCTACAGGCTTCTGGGGCCAACGTCCTGACTTTC	CASNLQASGANVLTF
-	TRBJ2-7	-	TRBV3-1/TRBV3-2	TGTGCCAGCAGCCCCTCCCGAGGTTGGCGGGAGCAGTACTTC	CASSPSRGWREQYF
-	TRBJ2-7	-	TRBV11-2	TGTGCCAGCAGCCCAAGTCATAGCTCCTACGAGCAGTACTTC	CASSPSHSSYEQYF
-	TRBJ1-2	once	TRBV7-2	TGTGCCAGCAGCTCCGGTAGGGACACCAAGGACTATGGCTACACCTTC	CASSSGRDTKDYGYTF
-	TRBJ1-5	-	TRBV5-6	TGTGCCAGCAGCTTGGCCAGGGGCCCTCAGCCCCAGCATTTT	CASSLARGPQPQHF
TRBD2	TRBJ2-4	-	TRBV6-5	TGTGCCAGCAGTTACACTAGCGGGGAGGCCAAAAACATTCAGTACTTC	CASSYTSGEAKNIQYF
-	TRBJ1-2	-	TRBV28	TGTGCCAGCAGTTTGATAGAGTATGGCTACACCTTC	CASSLIEYGYTF
TRBD2	TRBJ2-2	-	TRBV4-3	TGCGCCAGCAGCCAAGATCTAGGACTAGCGGGGGGGACGAACACCGGGGAGCTGTTTTTT	CASSQDLGLAGGTNTGELFF
-	TRBJ1-3	-	TRBV18	TGTGCCAGCTCACCACCAGGACACCTCTCTGGAAACACCATATATTTT	CASSPPGHLSGNTIYF
TRBD2	TRBJ2-3	few	TRBV19	TGTGCCAGTACAGCGACTAGCCGCACAGATACGCAGTATTTT	CASTATSRTDTQYF
TRBD1	TRBJ2-5	once	TRBV28	TGTGCCAGCAGTTTTTACCGGGACAGGGAAGAGACCCAGTACTTC	CASSFYRDREETQYF
TRBD1	TRBJ1-6	-	TRBV27	TGTGCCAGCAGTTTGACAGGGAGGCATAATTCACCCCTCCACTTT	CASSLTGRHNSPLHF
TRBD2	TRBJ2-4	-	TRBV18	TGTGCCAGCTCACCAAACCCGACAGCGGGGTCAGGCAAAAACATTCAGTACTTC	CASSPNPTAGSGKNIQYF